Sequencing of this T cell receptor beta chain was carried out in a study of human T cells and chemical hapten exposure. About the research overall: Diphenylcyclopropenone was administered weekly to the scalp of patients throughout the approximately 24-week study.

MiXCR, applied by TCRdb to the RACE reads, yields one record per CDR3 protein. Among about 260,000 distinct CDR3 sequences listed, 7.5% to 9% were seen once. Described time point: pre-sensitization, week 0. The treatment denotes: therapeutic diphenylcyclopropenone sensitization with weekly scalp DPC. Germline values: CDR1 KGHSH, CDR2 LQKENI. Trimming took 1 base from V and 6 from J, leaving 16 bases between them. The CDR3 consists of 16 residues. This TCR came from a woman in her thirties or forties with alopecia areata. Some clones in this sample may be carry-over from other donors' samples. The chain has TRBV18 and TRBJ1-5, with D possibly TRBD1 on 5 matching bases. Sequenced material: whole blood, taken in connection with sensitization to the hapten diphenylcyclopropenone (DPC). CDR3 residues: CASSPLGRADGQPQHF. The CDR3 bases are TGTGCCAGCTCACCACTGGGGCGGGCAGACGGTCAGCCCCAGCATTTT.